The sample holds a few counts of the clone carrying this T cell receptor beta chain. Sequenced by immunoSEQ multiplex PCR; TCRdb stores in-frame clones only, minus some. This table has around 130,000 clones, 60% to 85% appearing once. These data belong to a study of blood T cell repertoires in COVID-19. Overall study: Whether acute or convalescent, the COVID-19 samples came from the United States, Italy and Spain. T cells, B-cell-depleted T cells, or PBMCs provided the cDNA or gDNA that served as material.

The specimen was peripheral blood. This sequence was found in a man between 45 and 60 years old with acute or convalescent COVID-19.

This chain's CDR3 is CASSQGLAEGNEQFF. DNA for the CDR3: TGTGCCAGCAGCCAGGGACTAGCGGAGGGTAATGAGCAGTTCTTC. The chain links TRBV6-6 to TRBJ2-1; the match to TRBD2 covers 11 bases. CDR1 MNHNY and CDR2 SVGAGI come from the germline V gene (reference sequence). This CDR3 region has 15 residues. V shed 6 bases, J shed 7 bases, and the junction held 8 bases outside the gene matches.